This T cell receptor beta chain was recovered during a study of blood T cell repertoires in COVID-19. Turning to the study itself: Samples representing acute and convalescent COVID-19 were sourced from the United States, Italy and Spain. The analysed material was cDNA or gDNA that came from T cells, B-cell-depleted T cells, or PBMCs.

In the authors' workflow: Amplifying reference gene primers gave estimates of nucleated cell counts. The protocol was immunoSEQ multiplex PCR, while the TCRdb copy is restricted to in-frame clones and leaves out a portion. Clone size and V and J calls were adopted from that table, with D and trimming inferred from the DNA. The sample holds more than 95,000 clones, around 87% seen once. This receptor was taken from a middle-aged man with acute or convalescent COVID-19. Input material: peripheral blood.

The CDR3 is CATRISTGGGSYNEQFF. CDR3 coding DNA: TGTGCCACCCGAATATCGACGGGGGGGGGTTCCTACAATGAGCAGTTCTTC. The J gene is TRBJ2-1, the V gene TRBV10-3, with 8 positions matching TRBD2. V lost 10 bases, J lost 1 base, and 15 bases stayed unmatched. CDR3 length: 17 amino acids. The germline V gene encodes CDR1 ENHRY and CDR2 SYGVKD.